This T cell receptor beta chain was captured in a study of T cells in localized non-small cell lung cancer. Findings of the study overall: Among the top 100 tumor clones, a median roughly 57 appeared in adjacent lung. T cell clonality was highest in uninvolved adjacent lung, above tumor.

Clones were read by immunoSEQ multiplex PCR, and TCRdb kept only the in-frame ones, dropping some. The data hold around 18,000 clones, with about four fifths observed a single time. The germline V and J ends were trimmed by 3 bases and 0 bases, with 9 bases remaining between them. This CDR3 is built from 15 residues. Germline CDR1 is MNHEY and CDR2 is SMNVEV (reference sequence). With respect to this clone: Its antigen is as yet unknown.

The chain is built from TRBV27 and TRBJ2-1, with D possibly matching TRBD1 (5 bases). The sequences come from peripheral blood, collected before any cancer treatment. The receptor was isolated from a female donor older than 55 with stage I lung adenocarcinoma. CDR3 DNA sequence: TGTGCCAGCAGTTTTGGGGCAGACTCCTACAATGAGCAGTTCTTC. Residues: CASSFGADSYNEQFF.